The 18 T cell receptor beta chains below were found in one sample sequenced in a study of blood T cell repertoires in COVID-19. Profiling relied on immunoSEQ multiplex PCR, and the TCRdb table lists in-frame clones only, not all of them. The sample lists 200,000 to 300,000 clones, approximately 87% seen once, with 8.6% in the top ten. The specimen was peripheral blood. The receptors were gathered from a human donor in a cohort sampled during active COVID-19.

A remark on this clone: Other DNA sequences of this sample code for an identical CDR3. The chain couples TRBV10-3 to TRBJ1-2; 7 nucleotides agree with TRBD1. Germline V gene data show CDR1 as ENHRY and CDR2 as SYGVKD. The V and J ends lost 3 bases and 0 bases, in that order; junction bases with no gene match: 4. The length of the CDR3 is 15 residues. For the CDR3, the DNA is TGTGCCATCAGTGACCCCGGACAGGCTAACTATGGCTACACCTTC. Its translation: CAISDPGQANYGYTF.

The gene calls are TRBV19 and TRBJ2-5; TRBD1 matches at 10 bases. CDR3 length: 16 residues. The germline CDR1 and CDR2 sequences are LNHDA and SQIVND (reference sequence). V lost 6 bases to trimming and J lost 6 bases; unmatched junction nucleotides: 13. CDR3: CASSLGDRGIIKTQYF. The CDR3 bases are TGTGCCAGTAGCTTGGGGGACAGGGGTATTATAAAGACCCAGTACTTC.

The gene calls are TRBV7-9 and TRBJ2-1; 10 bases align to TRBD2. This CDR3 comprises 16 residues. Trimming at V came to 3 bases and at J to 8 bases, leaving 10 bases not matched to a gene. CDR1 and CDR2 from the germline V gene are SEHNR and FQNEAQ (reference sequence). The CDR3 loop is CASSFPQREGGHEQFF. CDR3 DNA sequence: TGTGCCAGCAGCTTCCCACAGCGGGAGGGAGGCCATGAGCAGTTCTTC.

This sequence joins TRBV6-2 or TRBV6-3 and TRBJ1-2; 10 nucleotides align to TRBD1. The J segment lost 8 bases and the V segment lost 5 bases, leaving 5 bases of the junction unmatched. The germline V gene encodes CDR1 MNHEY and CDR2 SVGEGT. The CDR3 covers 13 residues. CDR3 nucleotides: TGTGCCAGCAGTCATGACAGGGGGCTCGGCTACACCTTC. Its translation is CASSHDRGLGYTF.

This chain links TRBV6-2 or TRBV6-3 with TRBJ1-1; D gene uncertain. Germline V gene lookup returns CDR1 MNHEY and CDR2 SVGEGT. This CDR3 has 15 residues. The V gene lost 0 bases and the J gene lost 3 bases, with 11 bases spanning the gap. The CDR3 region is CASSYSAEGYTEAFF. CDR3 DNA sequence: TGTGCCAGCAGTTACTCGGCGGAGGGTTACACTGAAGCTTTCTTT.

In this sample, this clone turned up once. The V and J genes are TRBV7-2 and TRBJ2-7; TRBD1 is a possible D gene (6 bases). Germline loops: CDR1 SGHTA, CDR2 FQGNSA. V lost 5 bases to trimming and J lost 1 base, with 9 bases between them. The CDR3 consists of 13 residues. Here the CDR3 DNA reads TGTGCCAGCAGCCCCGACAGGTCCTACGAGCAGTACTTC. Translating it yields CASSPDRSYEQYF.

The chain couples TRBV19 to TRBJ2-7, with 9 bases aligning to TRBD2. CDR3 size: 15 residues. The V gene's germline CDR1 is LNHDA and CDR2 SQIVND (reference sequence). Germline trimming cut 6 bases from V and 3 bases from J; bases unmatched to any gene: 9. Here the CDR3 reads CASRALSGRSYEQYF. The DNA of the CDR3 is TGTGCCAGTAGGGCCCTGAGCGGGAGGAGCTACGAGCAGTACTTC. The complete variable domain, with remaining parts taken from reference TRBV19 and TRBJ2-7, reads DGGITQSPKYLFRKEGQNVTLSCEQNLNHDAMYWYRQDPGQGLRLIYYSQIVNDFQKGDIAEGYSVSREKKESFPLTVTSAQKNPTAFYLCASRALSGRSYEQYFGPGTRLTVT.

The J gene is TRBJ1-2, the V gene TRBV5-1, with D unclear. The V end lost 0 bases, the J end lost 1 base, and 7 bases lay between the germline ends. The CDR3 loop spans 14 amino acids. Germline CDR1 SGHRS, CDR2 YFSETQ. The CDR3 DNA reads TGCGCCAGCAGCTTGGATTACGGTAACTATGGCTACACCTTC. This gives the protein CASSLDYGNYGYTF.

The CDR3 region has the DNA TGTGCCAGCATACGAGGGGGAGGGACCACCGCGGAGACCCAGTACTTC. It yields the protein CASIRGGGTTAETQYF. V usage is TRBV2 and J usage is TRBJ2-5; D may be TRBD2 (7 bases). Germline values: CDR1 SNHLY, CDR2 FYNNEI. The length of the CDR3 is 16 residues. V was trimmed by 7 bases and J by 5 bases, leaving 23 bases between them.

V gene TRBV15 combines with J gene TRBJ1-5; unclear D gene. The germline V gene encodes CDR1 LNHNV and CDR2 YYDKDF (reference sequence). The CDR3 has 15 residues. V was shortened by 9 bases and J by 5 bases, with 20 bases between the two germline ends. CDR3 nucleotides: TGTGCCACGACTCGTGGCCGAAAAGCGGATCAGCCCCAGCATTTT. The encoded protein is CATTRGRKADQPQHF.

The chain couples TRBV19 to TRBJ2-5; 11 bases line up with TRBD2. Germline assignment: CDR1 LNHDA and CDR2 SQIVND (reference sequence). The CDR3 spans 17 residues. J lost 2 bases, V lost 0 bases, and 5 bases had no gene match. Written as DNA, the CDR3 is TGTGCCAGTAGTATAGATATAGCGGGAGGGCTACAAGAGACCCAGTACTTC. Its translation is CASSIDIAGGLQETQYF.

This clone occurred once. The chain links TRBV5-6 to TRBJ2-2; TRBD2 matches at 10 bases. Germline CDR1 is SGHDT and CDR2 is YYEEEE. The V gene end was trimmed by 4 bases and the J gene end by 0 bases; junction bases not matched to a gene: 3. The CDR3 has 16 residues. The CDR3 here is CASSTGLAANTGELFF. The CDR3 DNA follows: TGTGCCAGCAGCACCGGACTAGCGGCGAACACCGGGGAGCTGTTTTTT. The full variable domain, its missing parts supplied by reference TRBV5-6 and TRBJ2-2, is DAGVTQSPTHLIKTRGQQVTLRCSPKSGHDTVSWYQQALGQGPQFIFQYYEEEERQRGNFPDRFSGHQFPNYSSELNVNALLLGDSALYLCASSTGLAANTGELFFGEGSRLTVL.

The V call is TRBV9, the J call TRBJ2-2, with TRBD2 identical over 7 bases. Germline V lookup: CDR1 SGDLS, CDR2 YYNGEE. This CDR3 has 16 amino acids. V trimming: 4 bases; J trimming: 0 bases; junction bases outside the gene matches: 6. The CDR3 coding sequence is TGTGCCAGCAGCCCACGACTAGCTCCGAACACCGGGGAGCTGTTTTTT. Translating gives CASSPRLAPNTGELFF.

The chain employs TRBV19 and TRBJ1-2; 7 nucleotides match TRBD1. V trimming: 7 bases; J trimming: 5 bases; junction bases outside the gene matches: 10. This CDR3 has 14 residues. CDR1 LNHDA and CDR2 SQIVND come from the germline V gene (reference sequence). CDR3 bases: TGTGCCAGTAATGAACAGGGGTTCGGGTATGGCTACACCTTC. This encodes CASNEQGFGYGYTF.

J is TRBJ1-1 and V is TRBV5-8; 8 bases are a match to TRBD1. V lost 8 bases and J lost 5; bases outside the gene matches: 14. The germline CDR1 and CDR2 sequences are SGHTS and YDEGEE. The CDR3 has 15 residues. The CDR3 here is CARTRGRGGRTEAFF. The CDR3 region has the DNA TGTGCCAGGACCAGGGGGCGCGGGGGACGTACTGAAGCTTTCTTT.

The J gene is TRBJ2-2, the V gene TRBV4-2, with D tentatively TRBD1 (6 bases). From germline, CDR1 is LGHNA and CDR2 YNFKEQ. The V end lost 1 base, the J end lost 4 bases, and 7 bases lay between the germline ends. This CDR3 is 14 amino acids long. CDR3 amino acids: CASSQARGTGELFF. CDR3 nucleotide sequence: TGTGCCAGCAGCCAAGCCAGGGGCACCGGGGAGCTGTTTTTT.

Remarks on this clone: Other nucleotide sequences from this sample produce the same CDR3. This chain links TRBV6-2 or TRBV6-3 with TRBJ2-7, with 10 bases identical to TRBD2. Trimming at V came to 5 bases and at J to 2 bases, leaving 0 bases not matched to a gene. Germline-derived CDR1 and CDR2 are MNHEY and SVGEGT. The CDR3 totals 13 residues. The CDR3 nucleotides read TGTGCCAGCAGTAGCGGGAGGGCCTACGAGCAGTACTTC. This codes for CASSSGRAYEQYF.

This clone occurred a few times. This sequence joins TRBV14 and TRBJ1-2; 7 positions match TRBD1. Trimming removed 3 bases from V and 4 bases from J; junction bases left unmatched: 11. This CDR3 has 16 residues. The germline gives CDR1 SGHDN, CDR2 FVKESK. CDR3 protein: CASSHSKGTELYGYTF. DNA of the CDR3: TGTGCCAGCAGCCACTCAAAGGGGACAGAACTCTATGGCTACACCTTC.